This TCR beta chain was recovered during a study of T cell changes during pregnancy in multiple sclerosis. Sequencing used immunoSEQ multiplex PCR; TCRdb keeps in-frame clones, though not all of them. The sample carries roughly 80,000 clones, about 90% recorded once. The clonotype comes from a female donor with multiple sclerosis, enrolled in a pregnancy study. Source: peripheral blood, taken before pregnancy.

The CDR3 coding sequence is TGTGCCAGCAGCTTAACGGGAGGCCCAGATACGCAGTATTTT. Translating gives CASSLTGGPDTQYF. This chain uses TRBV7-3 with TRBJ2-3; possibly TRBD2 for D (6 bases). V lost 0 bases and J 4 bases, leaving 8 bases between the germline ends. Germline V CDR1 and CDR2: SGHTA, FQGTGA. The CDR3 runs to 14 residues. Complete variable domain (other parts from reference TRBV7-3 and TRBJ2-3): GAGVSQTPSNKVTEKGKYVELRCDPISGHTALYWYRQSLGQGPEFLIYFQGTGAADDSGLPNDRFFAVRPEGSVSTLKIQRTERGDSAVYLCASSLTGGPDTQYFGPGTRLTVL.